Each of the 28 T cell receptor beta chains below was sequenced from the same sample in a study of identical twins. TCRdb recomputed calls from the 5' RACE reads with MiXCR, one row per CDR3 protein. Of around 1.7 million distinct CDR3 sequences in the sample, about 32% were seen once. The sequenced sample was cord blood. These receptors were collected from a newborn girl in good health.

The V gene is TRBV5-6, the J gene TRBJ2-1, with D possibly being TRBD1 (6 bases). The length of the CDR3 is 14 residues. Germline V gene data show CDR1 as SGHDT and CDR2 as YYEEEE. V was cut by 4 bases and J by 3 bases, with 11 bases left in between. DNA for the CDR3: TGTGCCAGCAGCCAGGGGCACCTCTACAATGAGCAGTTCTTC. Residues: CASSQGHLYNEQFF.

V usage is TRBV20-1 and J usage is TRBJ2-1, with 9 bases that match TRBD2. V lost 3 bases and J lost 4; bases outside the gene matches: 7. CDR1 is DFQATT and CDR2 is SNEGSKA in the germline V gene (reference sequence). This CDR3 comprises 15 residues. The CDR3 region is CSASRLAAIYNEQFF. CDR3 in DNA: TGCAGTGCTAGTAGACTAGCGGCCATTTACAATGAGCAGTTCTTC.

The chain recombines TRBV6-2 or TRBV6-3 with TRBJ1-1; 7 bases are shared with TRBD1. V dropped 11 bases and J dropped 4; count of bases not matched to a gene: 10. The CDR3 is made up of 13 amino acids. Germline values: CDR1 MNHEY, CDR2 SVGEGT. CDR3 sequence (DNA): TGTGCCGCACCGACAGGGAGGGGCACTGAAGCTTTCTTT. Translation gives CAAPTGRGTEAFF.

The chain combines TRBV27 with TRBJ2-7, with D perhaps TRBD1 (5 bases). This CDR3 comprises 14 residues. Trimming took off 0 bases at V and 3 bases at J, with 9 bases between the two ends. Germline V gene sequence: CDR1 MNHEY, CDR2 SMNVEV (reference sequence). The CDR3 loop reads CASSLSRQGYEQYF. In DNA, the CDR3 is TGTGCCAGCAGTTTATCGAGGCAGGGCTACGAGCAGTACTTC.

This sequence joins TRBV19 and TRBJ1-4, with 7 bases lining up with TRBD1. The germline gives CDR1 LNHDA, CDR2 SQIVND (reference sequence). The CDR3 runs to 14 residues. V lost 8 bases to trimming and J lost 5 bases; unmatched junction nucleotides: 8. CDR3 nucleotides: TGTGCCAGTGGCCGGACAGGAAGGAATGAAAAACTGTTTTTT. Translation: CASGRTGRNEKLFF.

This clonotype was recorded a few times. The chain links TRBV10-3 to TRBJ1-2, with a weak D call TRBD1 (5 bases). Germline V CDR1 and CDR2: ENHRY, SYGVKD. This CDR3 is built from 13 residues. V was trimmed by 4 bases and J by 8 bases, leaving 14 bases between them. In nucleotides, the CDR3 is TGTGCCATCAGTGCTGGGGCTTTAGGGGGCTACACCTTC. Its protein product is CAISAGALGGYTF.

There are a few counts of this clonotype. The chain has TRBV12-3 or TRBV12-4 and TRBJ2-1; the match to TRBD1 covers 10 bases. This CDR3 is 13 amino acids long. V lost 5 bases and J lost 10; bases outside the gene matches: 5. The CDR3 coding sequence is TGTGCCAGCAGTAGCGACAGGGGGCTAGAGCAGTTCTTC. Translating gives CASSSDRGLEQFF.

This clonotype was counted a single time. The rearrangement links TRBV5-1 to TRBJ2-5, with TRBD2 identical over 10 bases. The J call may be faulty, since TRBJ2-7 better matches the DNA end. CDR1 is SGHRS, CDR2 YFSETQ, per germline. The CDR3 covers 16 residues. DNA of the CDR3: TGCGCCAGCAGCCCACTAGCCAGCGGGAGGGCAGACGAGCAGTACTTC. Translation gives CASSPLASGRADEQYF.

This clonotype came up many times. The chain is built from TRBV5-1 and TRBJ2-7; no firm D call. The CDR3 length is 13 residues. Trimming left V 4 bases short and J 3 bases short, with 11 bases between. Germline V gives CDR1 SGHRS, CDR2 YFSETQ. CDR3 loop: CASSAVRDYEQYF. The CDR3, as DNA: TGCGCCAGCAGCGCGGTAAGGGACTACGAGCAGTACTTC.

This clonotype was recorded a few times. The genes are TRBV20-1 and TRBJ2-7; 10 bases match TRBD1. With V trimmed by 4 bases and J by 0 bases, 3 bases remained unmatched. The CDR3 totals 14 residues. Germline CDR1 and CDR2: DFQATT and SNEGSKA (reference sequence). CDR3: CSAIGQGVSYEQYF. CDR3 coding DNA: TGCAGTGCTATCGGACAGGGGGTCTCCTACGAGCAGTACTTC.

This clonotype showed up just a few times. The chain is built from TRBV6-2 or TRBV6-3 and TRBJ2-1, with a weak D call TRBD2 (6 bases). Per germline, CDR1 MNHEY and CDR2 SVGEGT. Trimming took off 5 bases at V and 0 bases at J, with 14 bases between the two ends. The CDR3 spans 16 residues. DNA of the CDR3: TGTGCCAGCAGTCCCATAGCGGAAAGCTCCTACAATGAGCAGTTCTTC. Its translation: CASSPIAESSYNEQFF.

The rearrangement joins TRBV3-1 to TRBJ1-6; D unclear. V was shortened by 4 bases and J by 0 bases, with 10 bases between the two germline ends. The CDR3 contains 16 residues. Per germline, CDR1 LGHDT and CDR2 YNNKEL (reference sequence). This CDR3 reads CASSPGRSSYNSPLHF. The CDR3, as DNA: TGTGCCAGCAGCCCCGGACGGAGCTCCTATAATTCACCCCTCCACTTT. The variable domain in full, completed from reference TRBV3-1 and TRBJ1-6, reads DTAVSQTPKYLVTQMGNDKSIKCEQNLGHDTMYWYKQDSKKFLKIMFSYNNKELIINETVPNRFSPKSPDKAHLNLHINSLELGDSAVYFCASSPGRSSYNSPLHFGNGTRLTVT.

This clonotype was seen at least ten times. CDR3 sequence (DNA): TGTGCCAGCAGACAGGGGACGAACACTGAAGCTTTCTTT. It specifies CASRQGTNTEAFF. This chain connects TRBV6-1 to TRBJ1-1; 7 bases line up with TRBD1. Germline values: CDR1 MNHNS, CDR2 SASEGT. V lost 6 bases to trimming and J lost 1 base; unmatched junction nucleotides: 2. The CDR3 contains 13 residues.

The J gene is TRBJ2-3, the V gene TRBV11-2; D tentatively reads TRBD1 or TRBD2 (6 bases each). Germline V lookup: CDR1 SGHAT, CDR2 FQNNGV. The V gene lost 1 base and the J gene lost 8 bases, with 19 bases spanning the gap. This CDR3 is 16 amino acids long. This chain's CDR3 is CASSLAGEVRAGTQYF. In DNA form, the CDR3 reads TGTGCCAGCAGCTTAGCAGGGGAGGTCCGGGCAGGTACGCAGTATTTT. Combining the CDR3 with reference TRBV11-2 and TRBJ2-3 gives the whole variable domain EAGVAQSPRYKIIEKRQSVAFWCNPISGHATLYWYQQILGQGPKLLIQFQNNGVVDDSQLPKDRFSAERLKGVDSTLKIQPAKLEDSAVYLCASSLAGEVRAGTQYFGPGTRLTVL.

This clonotype was counted a few times. The chain has TRBV6-6 and TRBJ1-1; 7 bases agree with TRBD1. This CDR3 region has 15 residues. V was clipped by 2 bases and J by 10 bases; unmatched bases: 13. CDR1 MNHNY and CDR2 SVGAGI come from the germline V gene (reference sequence). The CDR3 sequence: CASSYRIDREYGAFF. The CDR3 nucleotides are TGTGCCAGCAGTTACCGAATCGACAGGGAATACGGAGCTTTCTTT.

In this sample, this clonotype turned up once. The V and J genes are TRBV20-1 and TRBJ2-5, with D possibly being TRBD1 (6 bases). The end of the DNA is better explained by TRBJ2-7, so the J call may be wrong. CDR3 length: 13 amino acids. Germline CDR1 reads DFQATT; CDR2 reads SNEGSKA (reference sequence). The CDR3 protein is CSAPDRPTYEQYF. The CDR3 DNA sequence: TGCAGTGCCCCTGACAGGCCTACCTACGAGCAGTACTTC.

Comment on this clonotype: The junction does not match germline at one end; this may be a read error. The chain joins TRBV3-1 to TRBJ1-2; no firm D call. The CDR3 runs to 11 residues. Germline CDR1 LGHDT, CDR2 YNNKEL (reference sequence). Written as DNA, the CDR3 is TGTGCCAGCAGCACAAACTATGACTACACCTTC. Its protein is CASSTNYDYTF.

This clonotype was detected a few times. The chain combines TRBV18 with TRBJ2-1, with D possibly TRBD2 on 7 matching bases. Trimming removed 3 bases at V and 6 bases at J, with 12 bases between. CDR3 length: 14 amino acids. Germline CDR1 KGHSH, CDR2 LQKENI. The CDR3 nucleotides are TGTGCCAGCTCACCTGCGCGGGGGCCCAATGAGCAGTTCTTC. Its protein is CASSPARGPNEQFF.

V is TRBV5-1 and J is TRBJ1-5; maybe TRBD1 (5 bases). The CDR3 runs to 12 residues. The V gene's germline CDR1 is SGHRS and CDR2 YFSETQ. The V and J ends lost 0 bases and 12 bases respectively, with 10 bases between them. The DNA for the CDR3 is TGCGCCAGCAGCTTGGATAGGGGTCTCCAGCATTTT. It encodes CASSLDRGLQHF.

This clonotype came up many times. The genes are TRBV14 and TRBJ1-1; D is unresolved. Trimming took 0 bases from V and 5 from J, leaving 7 bases between them. Germline-derived CDR1 and CDR2 are SGHDN and FVKESK. There are 13 residues in the CDR3. CDR3 region: CASSQDLRTEAFF. CDR3 DNA sequence: TGTGCCAGCAGCCAAGATTTACGGACTGAAGCTTTCTTT.

The chain carries TRBV11-1 and TRBJ2-1; D assignment may be TRBD1 or TRBD2 (5 bases each). The CDR3 runs to 15 residues. CDR1 SGHAT and CDR2 FQDESV come from the germline V gene (reference sequence). Trimming took off 1 base at V and 12 bases at J, with 19 bases between the two ends. This chain's CDR3 is CASSLEGRSQNWQFF. CDR3 DNA: TGTGCCAGCAGCTTAGAGGGACGGTCACAGAATTGGCAGTTCTTC.

The chain employs TRBV7-2 and TRBJ2-3; 11 bases match TRBD2. Germline V lookup: CDR1 SGHTA, CDR2 FQGNSA. J lost 5 bases, V lost 2 bases, and 6 bases had no gene match. CDR3 size: 16 residues. CDR3 in amino acids: CASSLLSLAGGDTQYF. CDR3 bases: TGTGCCAGCAGCTTACTCTCCCTAGCGGGAGGAGATACGCAGTATTTT.

This clonotype was picked up many times. The J gene is TRBJ2-1, the V gene TRBV7-9; no firm D call. The CDR3 runs 14 residues. The V gene's germline CDR1 is SEHNR and CDR2 FQNEAQ (reference sequence). The V and J ends lost 8 bases and 0 bases respectively, with 11 bases between them. CDR3 nucleotide sequence: TGTGCCAGCTCCCCACGACCCTCCTACAATGAGCAGTTCTTC. It is translated as CASSPRPSYNEQFF.

This clonotype was recorded many times. The V gene is TRBV13, the J gene TRBJ2-3; the match to TRBD2 covers 7 bases. The CDR3 totals 16 residues. Germline CDR1 reads PRHDT; CDR2 reads FYEKMQ (reference sequence). V lost 5 bases, J lost 0 bases, and 8 bases stayed unmatched. This CDR3 reads CASSGLTSVSTDTQYF. CDR3 coding DNA: TGTGCCAGCAGCGGCTTAACTAGCGTAAGCACAGATACGCAGTATTTT. Full variable domain (remainder filled in from reference TRBV13 and TRBJ2-3): AAGVIQSPRHLIKEKRETATLKCYPIPRHDTVYWYQQGPGQDPQFLISFYEKMQSDKGSIPDRFSAQQFSDYHSELNMSSLELGDSALYFCASSGLTSVSTDTQYFGPGTRLTVL.

The chain has TRBV7-2 and TRBJ2-1; 8 nucleotides line up with TRBD2. This CDR3 has 14 residues. With V trimmed by 5 bases and J by 6 bases, 6 bases remained unmatched. Germline V CDR1 and CDR2: SGHTA, FQGNSA. CDR3 in DNA: TGTGCCAGCAGCAAAAGGACTAGCTTCAATGAGCAGTTCTTC. It specifies CASSKRTSFNEQFF.

The rearrangement links TRBV13 to TRBJ2-7; the match to TRBD2 covers 8 bases. This CDR3 comprises 14 residues. Germline loops: CDR1 PRHDT, CDR2 FYEKMQ (reference sequence). Trimming at V came to 1 base and at J to 6 bases, leaving 5 bases not matched to a gene. The CDR3 is CASSLETGGPEQYF. As DNA, the CDR3 is TGTGCCAGCAGCTTAGAGACGGGAGGGCCCGAGCAGTACTTC.

This clonotype came up a few times. CDR3 coding DNA: TGTGCCATCAGAGATACGGGACAGGCAAACACTGAAGCTTTCTTT. Protein sequence: CAIRDTGQANTEAFF. J is TRBJ1-1 and V is TRBV10-3, with 8 positions matching TRBD1. The CDR3 covers 15 residues. The germline CDR1 and CDR2 sequences are ENHRY and SYGVKD. J lost 2 bases, V lost 6 bases, and 8 bases had no gene match.

The gene calls are TRBV12-3 or TRBV12-4 and TRBJ1-1; unclear D gene. Trimming removed 7 bases from V and 7 bases from J, with 19 bases in between. The CDR3 has 14 residues. This CDR3 is CASKLGWAGLEAFF. The CDR3 region has the DNA TGTGCCAGCAAGCTCGGGTGGGCAGGCCTTGAAGCTTTCTTT.